This TCR beta chain appears in the sequencing data of a study of T cell clones after liver transplantation. Study context: TCRbeta sequencing after a pre-transplant mixed lymphocyte reaction identified graft-donor-reactive clones, later tracked in post-transplant blood. Study findings and constraints: A larger donor-reactive than third-party decline suggested partial antigen-specific deletion.

Some clones are missing from TCRdb's copy, which holds only in-frame ones; the method was immunoSEQ multiplex PCR. The sample yields roughly 100,000 clones, roughly four fifths seen once. This CDR3 is 18 amino acids long. Trimming cost V 3 bases and J 1 base; bases outside gene matches: 8. CDR1 KGHSH and CDR2 LQKENI come from the germline V gene. In regard to this clone: The antigen is not known.

This rearrangement joins TRBV18 to TRBJ2-2; 10 nucleotides line up with TRBD2. The sample in question was CD4+ T cells from blood, obtained before liver transplant. The receptor comes from a human donor who received a liver transplant. The CDR3 sequence is CASSPEIAGGLNTGELFF. The CDR3 DNA reads as TGTGCCAGCTCACCCGAGATAGCGGGGGGCCTGAACACCGGGGAGCTGTTTTTT.